This paragraph covers one T cell receptor beta chain sequence. What it binds is unknown. Germline lookup yields CDR1 LNHDA and CDR2 SQIVND (reference sequence). The CDR3 has 15 amino acids. Trimming removed 8 bases from V and 4 bases from J, with 15 bases in between. This entry belongs to a study of OX40 agonist ivuxolimab in advanced cancers. Study in general: Earlier treatment with anti-PD-1, anti-PD-L1 or anti-CTLA-4 was permitted, and 30% to 40% had received some. Partial response was recorded in three patients: one hepatocellular carcinoma and two cutaneous melanoma cases. General study results and limits: Antigen specificity remained undetermined for the expanded peripheral T cells.

The assay was immunoSEQ multiplex PCR, and TCRdb's table has in-frame clones only and misses some. The sample lists more than 75,000 clones, just over 90% seen once, with approximately 0.7% in the top ten. The TCR comes from an adult with an advanced solid tumor such as melanoma, head and neck, liver or kidney cancer. The sequenced sample was CD4+ or CD8+ T cells sorted from blood, obtained in a trial of the OX40 agonist ivuxolimab. The V gene is TRBV19, the J gene TRBJ1-6; D is possibly TRBD1 (5 bases). CDR3 amino acids: CASLLRDGYNSPLHF. CDR3 bases: TGTGCCAGTCTCCTCCGGGACGGTTATAATTCACCCCTCCACTTT.